This T cell receptor (beta chain) originates from a study of T-cell memory formation after mild COVID-19. Study background: Across donors, TCR clusters were largely donor specific. General study results and limits: There was a balanced CD4/CD8 profile in clones contracting day 15 to 85, and later expanders leaned CD4+. Prior to infection, memory already included some responding clones, suggesting cross-reactive memory joined.

V was trimmed by 1 base and J by 2 bases, leaving 7 bases between them. The germline V gene has CDR1 KGHDR and CDR2 SFDVKD. The CDR3 is 14 amino acids. It was 5'RACE with constant-segment primers that produced the TCR alpha and TCR beta cDNA libraries, which carried sample barcodes and UMIs. MiXCR, run by TCRdb on the 5' RACE reads, gives a single entry per CDR3 protein. The sample records hundreds of thousands of distinct CDR3 sequences, roughly 18% being singletons. This clonotype was seen more than once but under ten times. Its target is unknown. This chain joins TRBV24-1 and TRBJ1-1; the D gene is possibly TRBD1 (5 bases). The sequence was collected from a man aged 18 to 29 who had mild COVID-19 (a few samples of this study predate the infection). Cell type and time point are not known. What was sequenced was PBMCs or a T cell subset sorted from them (not recorded which). The DNA of the CDR3 is TGTGCCACCAGTGATTTAAGGGGAAACACTGAAGCTTTCTTT. Encoded protein: CATSDLRGNTEAFF.